These T cell receptor beta chains were read from a single sample in a study of cytomegalovirus exposure and HLA in healthy donors. Clones were sequenced by immunoSEQ multiplex PCR, and TCRdb holds only the in-frame ones, with some missing. This sample has some 150,000 clones; more than 60% occur once, and the top ten carry 2.8%. What was sequenced was PBMCs. These TCRs come from a male donor in good health and CMV-seronegative. Both conserved end residues are part of each CDR3. Each record gives: CDR3 protein, CDR3 DNA, V gene, clone size, J gene, D gene. The D gene is left open where the match is weak. Clone size is shown for a subset of rows, as once, few, many or a class of expanded clone.

CDR3: CASSDTGSSTDTQYF
DNA: TGTGCCAGCAGTGATACAGGGTCTAGCACAGATACGCAGTATTTT
V: TRBV2
size: .
J: TRBJ2-3
D: .

CDR3: CASKRTGGSYEQYF
DNA: TGTGCCAGCAAGCGGACAGGGGGCTCCTACGAGCAGTACTTC
V: TRBV2
size: .
J: TRBJ2-7
D: TRBD1

CDR3: CAWSPPDRQNTEAFF
DNA: TGTGCCTGGAGCCCCCCGGACAGACAGAACACTGAAGCTTTCTTT
V: TRBV30
size: .
J: TRBJ1-1
D: .

CDR3: CASSVFRDREISYEQYF
DNA: TGTGCCAGCAGTGTCTTCCGGGACAGGGAAATTTCCTACGAGCAGTACTTC
V: TRBV2
size: once
J: TRBJ2-7
D: TRBD1

CDR3: CASSPNRGHQPQHF
DNA: TGCGCCAGCAGCCCAAACAGGGGGCATCAGCCCCAGCATTTT
V: TRBV4-3
size: .
J: TRBJ1-5
D: TRBD1

CDR3: CAIRSLRDNEQFF
DNA: TGTGCCATCAGATCCCTGAGGGACAATGAGCAGTTCTTC
V: TRBV10-3
size: few
J: TRBJ2-1
D: .

CDR3: CASSQGQGAFQPQHF
DNA: TGTGCCAGCTCACAGGGACAGGGGGCATTTCAGCCCCAGCATTTT
V: TRBV18
size: .
J: TRBJ1-5
D: TRBD1

CDR3: CASSPGTGIIGQPQHF
DNA: TGTGCCAGCTCACCGGGGACAGGGATAATTGGACAGCCCCAGCATTTT
V: TRBV18
size: .
J: TRBJ1-5
D: TRBD1

CDR3: CASSQGRRAGVGEEQFF
DNA: TGTGCCAGCAGCCAAGGCCGTCGGGCGGGAGTGGGTGAAGAGCAGTTCTTC
V: TRBV4-2
size: few
J: TRBJ2-1
D: TRBD2

CDR3: CASSQVSLRRTEAFF
DNA: TGTGCCAGCAGCCAAGTTTCCCTCCGGAGGACTGAAGCTTTCTTT
V: TRBV14
size: .
J: TRBJ1-1
D: .

CDR3: CASSSALGQKKGGYTF
DNA: TGTGCCAGCAGTTCAGCCTTAGGACAGAAAAAGGGCGGCTACACCTTC
V: TRBV2
size: .
J: TRBJ1-2
D: .

CDR3: CASSIDITEAFF
DNA: TGTGCCAGCAGCATCGACATCACTGAAGCTTTCTTT
V: TRBV7-9
size: few
J: TRBJ1-1
D: .

CDR3: CAISERGQNTEAFF
DNA: TGTGCCATCAGTGAGAGGGGGCAGAACACTGAAGCTTTCTTT
V: TRBV10-3
size: .
J: TRBJ1-1
D: TRBD1

CDR3: CASSEAGTITETQYF
DNA: TGTGCCAGCAGTGAAGCAGGGACTATAACGGAGACCCAGTACTTC
V: TRBV25-1
size: once
J: TRBJ2-5
D: TRBD2

CDR3: CASSSQGIFNHNEQFF
DNA: TGTGCCAGCAGTTCTCAGGGGATTTTCAATCACAATGAGCAGTTCTTC
V: TRBV2
size: .
J: TRBJ2-1
D: .

CDR3: CASSEHSYNEQFF
DNA: TGCGCCAGCAGTGAACACAGCTACAATGAGCAGTTCTTC
V: TRBV10-2
size: .
J: TRBJ2-1
D: .

CDR3: CASSSNRGRYTEAFF
DNA: TGTGCCAGCAGCTCAAACAGGGGGCGGTATACTGAAGCTTTCTTT
V: TRBV27
size: .
J: TRBJ1-1
D: TRBD1

CDR3: CASKLTPGGAADTQYF
DNA: TGTGCCAGCAAGCTTACTCCAGGGGGCGCCGCGGATACGCAGTATTTT
V: TRBV5-6
size: .
J: TRBJ2-3
D: TRBD1

CDR3: CASSPGTGVNQPQHF
DNA: TGTGCCAGCAGTCCCGGGACAGGGGTCAATCAGCCCCAGCATTTT
V: TRBV28
size: .
J: TRBJ1-5
D: TRBD1

CDR3: CASSLPLETQYF
DNA: TGCGCCAGCAGCTTGCCTTTAGAGACCCAGTACTTC
V: TRBV5-1
size: once
J: TRBJ2-5
D: .

CDR3: CASSNPSGGTTDTQYF
DNA: TGTGCCAGTAGTAACCCTAGCGGGGGGACTACAGATACGCAGTATTTT
V: TRBV19
size: once
J: TRBJ2-3
D: TRBD2

CDR3: CASSEVTGTSSTNEQFF
DNA: TGCGCCAGCAGTGAGGTTACCGGGACTAGCTCGACTAATGAGCAGTTCTTC
V: TRBV10-1
size: .
J: TRBJ2-1
D: TRBD2

CDR3: CASSLGRGGYGYTF
DNA: TGTGCCAGCAGCTTAGGGCGAGGCGGCTATGGCTACACCTTC
V: TRBV7-2
size: .
J: TRBJ1-2
D: .

CDR3: CASSINLQGVVYGYTF
DNA: TGTGCCAGTAGTATTAACTTACAGGGGGTAGTCTATGGCTACACCTTC
V: TRBV19
size: .
J: TRBJ1-2
D: TRBD1

CDR3: CASSSPRTGITGELFF
DNA: TGTGCCAGCAGCTCCCCAAGGACAGGAATTACCGGGGAGCTGTTTTTT
V: TRBV5-4
size: .
J: TRBJ2-2
D: TRBD1

CDR3: CASSPGSGGGGTEAFF
DNA: TGTGCCAGCAGCCCAGGGTCGGGGGGAGGGGGCACTGAAGCTTTCTTT
V: TRBV7-3
size: once
J: TRBJ1-1
D: .

CDR3: CASSLATTNEKLFF
DNA: TGCGCCAGCAGCTTGGCTACAACTAATGAAAAACTGTTTTTT
V: TRBV5-1
size: few
J: TRBJ1-4
D: .

CDR3: CASSLYIRLGLNTEAFF
DNA: TGTGCCAGCAGCCTGTATATCAGATTGGGGCTGAACACTGAAGCTTTCTTT
V: TRBV5-6
size: .
J: TRBJ1-1
D: .

CDR3: CASNVDRGSHCEQYF
DNA: TGTGCCAGCAATGTCGACAGGGGCTCCCACTGCGAGCAGTACTTC
V: TRBV6-1
size: few
J: TRBJ2-7
D: TRBD1

CDR3: CASSRDRAGTNEKLFF
DNA: TGTGCCAGCAGCCGCGACAGGGCTGGAACTAATGAAAAACTGTTTTTT
V: TRBV7-6
size: .
J: TRBJ1-4
D: TRBD1

CDR3: CATSLGTRNQPQHF
DNA: TGTGCCACCAGTCTAGGGACACGCAATCAGCCCCAGCATTTT
V: TRBV15
size: .
J: TRBJ1-5
D: .

CDR3: CASTKGASTDTQYF
DNA: TGTGCCAGCACCAAGGGGGCTAGCACAGATACGCAGTATTTT
V: TRBV6-1
size: .
J: TRBJ2-3
D: TRBD1

CDR3: CAWSVGGYSYEQYF
DNA: TGTGCCTGGAGTGTTGGGGGCTACTCCTACGAGCAGTACTTC
V: TRBV30
size: once
J: TRBJ2-7
D: .

CDR3: CSVEVRKLTDTQYF
DNA: TGCAGCGTTGAAGTACGTAAACTCACAGATACGCAGTATTTT
V: TRBV29-1
size: once
J: TRBJ2-3
D: .

CDR3: CATSRVRAMNTEAFF
DNA: TGTGCCACCAGCAGAGTCAGAGCGATGAACACTGAAGCTTTCTTT
V: TRBV15
size: .
J: TRBJ1-1
D: .

CDR3: CASSEGQGVYGYTF
DNA: TGTGCCAGCAGCGAGGGACAGGGTGTCTATGGCTACACCTTC
V: TRBV13
size: .
J: TRBJ1-2
D: TRBD1

CDR3: CASSLYPRDLYEQYF
DNA: TGTGCCAGCAGCTTGTACCCCAGGGATCTCTACGAGCAGTACTTC
V: TRBV5-8
size: .
J: TRBJ2-7
D: .

CDR3: CAISGSGQRNTEAFF
DNA: TGTGCCATCAGTGGGTCTGGACAGAGAAACACTGAAGCTTTCTTT
V: TRBV10-3
size: .
J: TRBJ1-1
D: .

CDR3: CASSPASGRPNEQFF
DNA: TGTGCCAGCAGCCCTGCCAGCGGGAGGCCAAATGAGCAGTTCTTC
V: TRBV5-6
size: .
J: TRBJ2-1
D: TRBD2

CDR3: CASRSGTSGELFF
DNA: TGTGCCAGCAGGTCCGGGACATCCGGGGAGCTGTTTTTT
V: TRBV7-3
size: .
J: TRBJ2-2
D: .

CDR3: CASSRWTGEDEKLFF
DNA: TGCGCCAGCAGCCGGTGGACAGGGGAGGATGAAAAACTGTTTTTT
V: TRBV4-1
size: .
J: TRBJ1-4
D: TRBD1

CDR3: CASSNAYYEQYF
DNA: TGTGCCAGTAGTAATGCGTACTACGAGCAGTACTTC
V: TRBV19
size: .
J: TRBJ2-7
D: .

CDR3: CASSPTSGNYNEQFF
DNA: TGTGCCAGCAGCCCTACTAGCGGAAACTACAATGAGCAGTTCTTC
V: TRBV7-2
size: .
J: TRBJ2-1
D: TRBD2

CDR3: CAISELVRSGNTIYF
DNA: TGTGCCATCAGTGAACTAGTCCGCTCTGGAAACACCATATATTTT
V: TRBV10-3
size: .
J: TRBJ1-3
D: .

CDR3: CASSRRGYLDGYTF
DNA: TGTGCCAGCAGTCGACGGGGGTACTTAGATGGCTACACCTTC
V: TRBV27
size: .
J: TRBJ1-2
D: .

CDR3: CASSRHGERDGYTF
DNA: TGTGCCAGCAGTCGACACGGGGAACGGGATGGCTACACCTTC
V: TRBV6-6
size: .
J: TRBJ1-2
D: .

CDR3: CAWSAPRQGARYEQYF
DNA: TGTGCCTGGAGTGCCCCCCGACAGGGGGCTAGGTACGAGCAGTACTTC
V: TRBV30
size: .
J: TRBJ2-7
D: TRBD1

CDR3: CAWRGMAGVSTDTQYF
DNA: TGTGCCTGGAGGGGAATGGCAGGGGTCTCCACAGATACGCAGTATTTT
V: TRBV30
size: few
J: TRBJ2-3
D: .

CDR3: CASSSSNEKLFF
DNA: TGTGCCAGCAGCTCTTCTAATGAAAAACTGTTTTTT
V: TRBV7-9
size: .
J: TRBJ1-4
D: .

CDR3: CASSESGPYEPQHF
DNA: TGTGCCAGCAGTGAATCAGGGCCTTACGAGCCCCAGCATTTT
V: TRBV25-1
size: .
J: TRBJ1-5
D: .

CDR3: CASSLGPTGREQYF
DNA: TGTGCCAGCAGCTTAGGCCCGACAGGGAGGGAGCAGTACTTC
V: TRBV7-6
size: .
J: TRBJ2-7
D: .

CDR3: CASSLGGTFNQPQHF
DNA: TGTGCCAGCAGCCTCGGGGGGACGTTCAATCAGCCCCAGCATTTT
V: TRBV13
size: .
J: TRBJ1-5
D: .

CDR3: CAISDNIAGGSYNEQFF
DNA: TGTGCCATCAGCGATAATATAGCGGGAGGCTCCTACAATGAGCAGTTCTTC
V: TRBV10-3
size: .
J: TRBJ2-1
D: TRBD2

CDR3: CASSQDRSTDTQYF
DNA: TGCGCCAGCAGCCAAGATCGGAGCACAGATACGCAGTATTTT
V: TRBV4-1
size: .
J: TRBJ2-3
D: .

CDR3: CASSLVTSGGRSNEQFF
DNA: TGCGCCAGCAGCTTGGTCACTAGCGGGGGGCGCAGCAATGAGCAGTTCTTC
V: TRBV5-1
size: .
J: TRBJ2-1
D: TRBD2